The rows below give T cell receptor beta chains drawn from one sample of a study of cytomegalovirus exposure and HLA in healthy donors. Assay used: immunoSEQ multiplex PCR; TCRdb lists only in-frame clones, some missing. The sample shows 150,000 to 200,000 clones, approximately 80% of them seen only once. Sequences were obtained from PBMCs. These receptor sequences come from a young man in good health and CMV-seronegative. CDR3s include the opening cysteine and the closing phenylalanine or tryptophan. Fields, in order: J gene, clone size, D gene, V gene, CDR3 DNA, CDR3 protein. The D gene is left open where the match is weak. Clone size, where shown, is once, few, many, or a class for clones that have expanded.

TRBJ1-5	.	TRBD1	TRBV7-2	TGTGCCAGCAGCGGACCGGGACAGGGAAGCAATCAGCCCCAGCATTTT	CASSGPGQGSNQPQHF
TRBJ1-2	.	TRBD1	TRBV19	TGTGCCAGTAGTTCTGACAGGGCTAGCGGCTACACCTTC	CASSSDRASGYTF
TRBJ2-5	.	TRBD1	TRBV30	TGTGCCTGGGGACAGGGGTCATGGCAAGAGACCCAGTACTTC	CAWGQGSWQETQYF
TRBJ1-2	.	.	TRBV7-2	TGTGCCAGCAGCTCAGGTGAAAGATTCACCGGCTACACCTTC	CASSSGERFTGYTF
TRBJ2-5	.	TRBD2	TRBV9	TGTGCCAGCAGCGAAGGTCCGGGGGGGCGGGAGACCCAGTACTTC	CASSEGPGGRETQYF
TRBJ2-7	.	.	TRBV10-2	TGCGCCAGCACTGAAGGGCATGGAGGTCCCTACGAGCAGTACTTC	CASTEGHGGPYEQYF
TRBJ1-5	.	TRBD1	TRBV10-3	TGTGCCATCAGTGACCAGGGGGCTCATAGCAATCAGCCCCAGCATTTT	CAISDQGAHSNQPQHF
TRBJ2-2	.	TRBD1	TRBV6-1	TGTGCCAGCAGTGAGCTCGACAGGGGGCGGAAGGCCGGGGAGCTGTTTTTT	CASSELDRGRKAGELFF
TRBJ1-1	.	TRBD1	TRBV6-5	TGTGCCCACGGAGTAACAGGGGCCACTGAAGCTTTCTTT	CAHGVTGATEAFF
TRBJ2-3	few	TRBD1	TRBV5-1	TGCGCCAGCAGCTGGGACAGGGTGATAGATACGCAGTATTTT	CASSWDRVIDTQYF
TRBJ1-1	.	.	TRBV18	TGTGCCAGCTCACCTGTGGGGGGGTTCACTGAAGCTTTCTTT	CASSPVGGFTEAFF
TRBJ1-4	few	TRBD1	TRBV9	TGTGCCAGCAGCGTAACAGGGGGGGATAATGAAAAACTGTTTTTT	CASSVTGGDNEKLFF
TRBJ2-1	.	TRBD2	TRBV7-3	TGTGCCAGCAGCTCTCGGACTAGCGGGGACTACAATGAGCAGTTCTTC	CASSSRTSGDYNEQFF
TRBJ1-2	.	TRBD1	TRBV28	TGTGCCACCTCTCTTTCCGGGACAGGGCTCTATGGCTACACCTTC	CATSLSGTGLYGYTF
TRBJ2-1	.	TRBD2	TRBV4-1	TGCGCCAGCAGCCAAGAAGGTTCCCTAGCGGGACACTACAATGAGCAGTTCTTC	CASSQEGSLAGHYNEQFF
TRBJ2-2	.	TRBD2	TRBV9	TGTGCCAGCAGCGTAGACCCTAGCGGGGGGGCCGGGGAGCTGTTTTTT	CASSVDPSGGAGELFF
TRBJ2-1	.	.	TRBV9	TGTGCCAGCAGCAGGAGCGGGTTCAAGCAGTTCTTC	CASSRSGFKQFF
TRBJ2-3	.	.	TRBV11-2	TGTGCCAGCAGCTTAGGAGCGGCCGCAGATACGCAGTATTTT	CASSLGAAADTQYF
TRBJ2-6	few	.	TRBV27	TGTGCCAGCAGCATGGGGGCTTCTGGGGCCAACGTCCTGACTTTC	CASSMGASGANVLTF
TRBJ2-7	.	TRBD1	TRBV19	TGTGCCAGTAGCAGGACAGGGACAAGTTACGAGCAGTACTTC	CASSRTGTSYEQYF
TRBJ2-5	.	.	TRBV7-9	TGTGCCAGCAGCCCCGGTAGGGGGGGAGGACGGGAAGAGACCCAGTACTTC	CASSPGRGGGREETQYF
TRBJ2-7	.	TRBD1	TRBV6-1	TGTGCCAGCAGTGAACCAGGACAGGTCTCCTACGAGCAGTACTTC	CASSEPGQVSYEQYF
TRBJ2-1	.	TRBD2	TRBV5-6	TGTGCCAGCAGCTTGGTGACTAGCCCTTCCTCCTACAATGAGCAGTTCTTC	CASSLVTSPSSYNEQFF
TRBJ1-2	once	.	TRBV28	TGTGCCAGCACATCTGGAGGGCTTGGCTACACCTTC	CASTSGGLGYTF
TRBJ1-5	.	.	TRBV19	TGTGCCAGTAGTGTACAGGGAGGCAATCAGCCCCAGCATTTT	CASSVQGGNQPQHF
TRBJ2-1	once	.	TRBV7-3	TGTGCCAGCAGCCGAGCCGGGACTCTAAATGAGCAGTTCTTC	CASSRAGTLNEQFF